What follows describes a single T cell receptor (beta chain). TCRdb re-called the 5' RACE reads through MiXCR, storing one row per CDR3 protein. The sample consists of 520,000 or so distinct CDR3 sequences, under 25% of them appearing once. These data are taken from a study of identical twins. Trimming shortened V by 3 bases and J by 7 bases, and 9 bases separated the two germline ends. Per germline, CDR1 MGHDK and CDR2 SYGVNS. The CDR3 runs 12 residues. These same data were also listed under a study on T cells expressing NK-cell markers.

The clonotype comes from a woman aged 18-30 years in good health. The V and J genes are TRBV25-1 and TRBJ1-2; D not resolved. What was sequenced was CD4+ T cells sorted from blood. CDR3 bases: TGTGCCAGCAGTGATACATACTCTGGCTACACCTTC. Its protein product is CASSDTYSGYTF.